This T cell receptor (beta chain) emerged from a study of PD-L1 blockade in urothelial cancer. Whole-study context: Intravenous atezolizumab, 1,200 mg every 3 weeks, was begun by patients in the mid-2010s. Prior chemotherapy ranged from 0 to 3 regimens per patient.

Tumor DNA from FFPE samples was quantified with amplified housekeeping genes. Produced via immunoSEQ multiplex PCR; TCRdb's table is partial and in-frame only. The repertoire has around 40,000 clones, around 34% of them found once; the top ten carry about 9.8%. The CDR3 totals 15 residues. The germline V gene has CDR1 MDHEN and CDR2 SYDVKM. V was clipped by 0 bases and J by 7 bases; unmatched bases: 9. This clone was seen a few times. The TCR was taken from a man aged 60 to 69 with urothelial cancer. V usage is TRBV28 and J usage is TRBJ2-7; 7 bases fit TRBD2. This specimen consisted of tumor tissue, obtained before atezolizumab (anti-PD-L1) treatment. CDR3 sequence: CASSLWGEGRREQYF. The CDR3 nucleotides are TGTGCCAGCAGTTTATGGGGGGAGGGCCGGAGGGAGCAGTACTTC.